The T cell receptor (beta chain) under discussion was sequenced for a study of human T cells and chemical hapten exposure. About the study: Each patient's scalp received weekly diphenylcyclopropenone throughout the approximately 25-week study. Patients having alopecia areata, totalis or universalis were mostly female. General observations from the study: Sensitizing to DPC left TCRs with a frequency above 1 in 1000 unaltered.

CDR1 MNHEY and CDR2 SVGEGT come from the germline V gene. The CDR3 has 16 amino acids. The ends lost 5 bases at V and 2 bases at J; junction bases unmatched: 8. Using its own MiXCR run on the RACE reads, TCRdb lists one record per CDR3 protein. The repertoire holds 85,000 to 95,000 distinct CDR3 sequences, with 11% as singletons. Time point described: patch test 2, 6 weeks after DPC sensitization. The treatment here: therapeutic diphenylcyclopropenone sensitization with weekly scalp DPC. A remark on this clonotype: No antigen is known for it.

This TCR was recovered from a man aged 40-55 years with alopecia areata. Some clones in this sample may be carry-over from other donors' samples. The V gene is TRBV6-2 or TRBV6-3, the J gene TRBJ2-3; 9 nucleotides match TRBD2. Sequenced material: whole blood, taken in connection with sensitization to the hapten diphenylcyclopropenone (DPC). The CDR3 here is CASSSRRTSVTDTQYF. The CDR3 DNA is TGTGCCAGCAGTAGCCGTCGGACTAGCGTCACAGATACGCAGTATTTT.